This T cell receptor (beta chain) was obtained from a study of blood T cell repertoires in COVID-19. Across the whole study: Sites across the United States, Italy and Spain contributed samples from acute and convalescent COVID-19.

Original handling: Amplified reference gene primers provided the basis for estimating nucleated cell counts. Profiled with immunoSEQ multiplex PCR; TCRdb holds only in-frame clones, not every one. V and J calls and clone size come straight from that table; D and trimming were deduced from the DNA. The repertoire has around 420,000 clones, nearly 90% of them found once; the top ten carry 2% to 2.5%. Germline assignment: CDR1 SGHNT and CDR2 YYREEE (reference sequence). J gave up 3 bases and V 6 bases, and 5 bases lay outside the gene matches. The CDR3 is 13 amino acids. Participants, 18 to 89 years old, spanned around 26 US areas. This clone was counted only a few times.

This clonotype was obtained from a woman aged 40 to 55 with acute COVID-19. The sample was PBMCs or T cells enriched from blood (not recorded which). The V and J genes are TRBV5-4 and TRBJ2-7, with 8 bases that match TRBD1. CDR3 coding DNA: TGTGCCAGCACCAGGACAGGGAACTACGAGCAGTACTTC. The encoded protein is CASTRTGNYEQYF.